The 8 T cell receptor beta chains in this list originate from one sample, sequenced in a study of CD8+CD57+ T cells in acquired aplastic anemia. Whoever was chosen for sequencing had shown CD8+CD57+ cell expansion by flow cytometry. Genomic DNA constituted the template upon which TCR beta VDJ and CDR3 profiling was performed. MiXCR, run by TCRdb on the reads, gives a single entry per CDR3 protein. There are some 120,000 distinct CDR3 sequences in the sample; about 40% occur only once, and approximately 2.6% lies in the top ten. The sequenced sample was sorted CD4+, CD8+, or CD8+CD57+ T cells (not recorded which) from PBMCs. These receptors were taken from a human donor with aplastic anemia.

The rearrangement uses TRBV7-2 and TRBJ2-3; no clear D gene. CDR3 length equals 13 residues. The V gene's germline CDR1 is SGHTA and CDR2 FQGNSA. Trimming shortened V by 2 bases and J by 4 bases, and 7 bases separated the two germline ends. CDR3 residues: CASSLTASDTQYF. CDR3 sequence (DNA): TGTGCCAGCAGCTTAACTGCTTCAGATACGCAGTATTTT.

This clonotype was recorded at least ten times. The chain employs TRBV19 and TRBJ1-5; D is possibly TRBD1 (6 bases). The germline CDR1 and CDR2 sequences are LNHDA and SQIVND (reference sequence). The CDR3 covers 16 residues. The V gene lost 4 bases and the J gene lost 5 bases, with 18 bases spanning the gap. CDR3 DNA sequence: TGTGCCAGTAGTAGAACCACAGGGCGGTTCGATCAGCCCCAGCATTTT. It is translated as CASSRTTGRFDQPQHF.

This clonotype has at least ten counts. The chain is built from TRBV19 and TRBJ2-1; D is ambiguous. The CDR3 runs to 15 residues. Looked up from germline, CDR1 is LNHDA and CDR2 is SQIVND (reference sequence). V was pared by 3 bases and J by 6 bases, with 15 bases between. The CDR3 is CASSMSGLTANEQFF. In DNA form, the CDR3 reads TGTGCCAGTAGTATGTCGGGCCTCACCGCCAATGAGCAGTTCTTC.

On this clonotype itself: At one boundary the junction diverges from the germline segment, which might be a read error. The chain recombines TRBV2 with TRBJ1-5; 9 bases match TRBD1. CDR1 is SNHLY, CDR2 FYNNEI, per germline. CDR3 size: 16 residues. The CDR3, as DNA: TGTGCCAACAGTAGGGGACAGGGCCACAGCAATCAGCCCCAGCATTTT. This translates into CANSRGQGHSNQPQHF.

This clonotype appeared many times. In DNA, the CDR3 is TGCGCCAGCAGCCAAGACTCCGGGACAGGGACCCTATATGGCTACACCTTC. Amino acid sequence: CASSQDSGTGTLYGYTF. The V call is TRBV4-3, the J call TRBJ1-2; 9 bases agree with TRBD1. Trimming took 0 bases from V and 5 from J; bases not matched to a gene: 10. There are 17 residues in the CDR3. Germline V gene lookup returns CDR1 LGHNA and CDR2 YSLEER.

V gene TRBV10-3 combines with J gene TRBJ2-3; 14 positions match TRBD2. The CDR3 has 17 residues. Per germline, CDR1 ENHRY and CDR2 SYGVKD. V shed 6 bases, J shed 3 bases, and the junction held 8 bases outside the gene matches. CDR3 loop: CAIRLTSGGAGTDTQYF. In DNA, the CDR3 is TGTGCCATCAGACTGACTAGCGGGGGGGCCGGGACAGATACGCAGTATTTT.

The chain combines TRBV11-1 with TRBJ2-1; D might be TRBD1 (5 bases). V was trimmed by 5 bases and J by 7 bases, leaving 21 bases between them. The CDR3 loop spans 16 amino acids. CDR1 SGHAT and CDR2 FQDESV come from the germline V gene (reference sequence). CDR3 nucleotides: TGTGCCAGCAGCACGAAATCGGAGAGACAGAGGAATGAGCAGTTCTTC. Translating gives CASSTKSERQRNEQFF.

This clonotype has ten or more counts. The chain links TRBV20-1 to TRBJ2-3; the match to TRBD2 covers 7 bases. V lost 5 bases, J lost 0 bases, and 8 bases stayed unmatched. Germline V gene lookup returns CDR1 DFQATT and CDR2 SNEGSKA (reference sequence). The CDR3 sequence is 15 residues long. The DNA of the CDR3 is TGCAGTGCTTCCAGGCTAGCGGAGAGCACAGATACGCAGTATTTT. Translated, it gives CSASRLAESTDTQYF.